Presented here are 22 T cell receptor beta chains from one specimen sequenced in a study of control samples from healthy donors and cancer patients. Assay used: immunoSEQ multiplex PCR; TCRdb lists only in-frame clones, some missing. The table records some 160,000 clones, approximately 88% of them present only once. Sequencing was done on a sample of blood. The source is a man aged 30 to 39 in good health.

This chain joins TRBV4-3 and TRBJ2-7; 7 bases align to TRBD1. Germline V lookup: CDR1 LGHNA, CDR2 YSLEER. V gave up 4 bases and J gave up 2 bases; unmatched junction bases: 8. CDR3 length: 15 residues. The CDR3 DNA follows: TGCGCCAGCAGCCCGCAGGACAGGCCCACCTACGAGCAGTACTTC. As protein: CASSPQDRPTYEQYF.

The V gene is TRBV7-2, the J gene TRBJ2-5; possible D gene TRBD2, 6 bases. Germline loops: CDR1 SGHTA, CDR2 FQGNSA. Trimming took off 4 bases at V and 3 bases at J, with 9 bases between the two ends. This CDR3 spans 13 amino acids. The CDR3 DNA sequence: TGTGCCAGCAGCTCAAGGAGGGAAGAGACCCAGTACTTC. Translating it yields CASSSRREETQYF.

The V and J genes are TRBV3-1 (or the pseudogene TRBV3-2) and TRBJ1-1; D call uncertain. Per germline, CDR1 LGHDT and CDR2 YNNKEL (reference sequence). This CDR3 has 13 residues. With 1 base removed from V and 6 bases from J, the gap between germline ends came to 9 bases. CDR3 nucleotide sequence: TGTGCCAGCAGCCAAGTTCGAGCGGCTGAAGCTTTCTTT. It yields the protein CASSQVRAAEAFF.

DNA of the CDR3: TGTGCCAGCAGTTCGACGGGTGTCCACGAGCAGTACTTC. It is translated as CASSSTGVHEQYF. This chain joins TRBV6-6 and TRBJ2-7; no reliable D call. V was shortened by 4 bases and J by 5 bases, with 12 bases between the two germline ends. The CDR3 length is 13 residues. Germline CDR1 reads MNHNY; CDR2 reads SVGAGI (reference sequence).

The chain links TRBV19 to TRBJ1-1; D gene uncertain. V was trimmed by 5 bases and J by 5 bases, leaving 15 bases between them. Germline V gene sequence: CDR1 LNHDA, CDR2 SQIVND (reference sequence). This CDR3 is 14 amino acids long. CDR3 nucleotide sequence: TGTGCCAGTAGTCCACGGTGGGGAGGAACTGAAGCTTTCTTT. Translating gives CASSPRWGGTEAFF.

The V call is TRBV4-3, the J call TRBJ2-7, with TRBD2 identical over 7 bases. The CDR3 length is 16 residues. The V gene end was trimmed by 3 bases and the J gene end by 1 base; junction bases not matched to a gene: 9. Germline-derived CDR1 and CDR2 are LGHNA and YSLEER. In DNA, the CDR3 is TGCGCCAGCAGCCACCGAGAACGGGAGGCTTCCTACGAGCAGTACTTC. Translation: CASSHREREASYEQYF.

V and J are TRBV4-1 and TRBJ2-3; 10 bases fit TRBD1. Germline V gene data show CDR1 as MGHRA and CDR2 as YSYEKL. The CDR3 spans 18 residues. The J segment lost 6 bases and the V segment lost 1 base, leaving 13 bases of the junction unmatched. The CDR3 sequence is CASSQGGDRGVRLDTQYF. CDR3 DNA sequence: TGCGCCAGCAGCCAAGGGGGGGACAGGGGTGTCCGTCTGGATACGCAGTATTTT.

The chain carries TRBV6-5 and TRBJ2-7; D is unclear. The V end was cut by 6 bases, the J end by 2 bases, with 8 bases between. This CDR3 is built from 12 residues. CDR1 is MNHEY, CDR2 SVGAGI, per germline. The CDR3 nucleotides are TGTGCCAGCAGGGATCGGACCTACGAGCAGTACTTC. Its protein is CASRDRTYEQYF.

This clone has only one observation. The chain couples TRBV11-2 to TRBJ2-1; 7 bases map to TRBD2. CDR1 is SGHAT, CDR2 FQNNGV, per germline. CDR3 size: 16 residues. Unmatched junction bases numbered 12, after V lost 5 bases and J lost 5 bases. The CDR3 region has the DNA TGTGCCAGCAGCCCACTCTCGGCGGGAGAGGACAATGAGCAGTTCTTC. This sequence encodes CASSPLSAGEDNEQFF.

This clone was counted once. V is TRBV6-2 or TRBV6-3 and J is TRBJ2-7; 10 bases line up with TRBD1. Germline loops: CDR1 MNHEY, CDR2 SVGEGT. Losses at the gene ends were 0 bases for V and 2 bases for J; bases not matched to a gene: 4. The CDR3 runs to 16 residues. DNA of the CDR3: TGTGCCAGCAGTTACTCGAGGACAGGGGGTGCCTACGAGCAGTACTTC. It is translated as CASSYSRTGGAYEQYF.

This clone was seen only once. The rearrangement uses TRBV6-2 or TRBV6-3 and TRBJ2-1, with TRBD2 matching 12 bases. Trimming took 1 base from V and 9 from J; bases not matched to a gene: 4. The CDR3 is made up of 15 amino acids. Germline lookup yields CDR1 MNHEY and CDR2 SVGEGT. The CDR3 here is CASSYLLAGGGEQFF. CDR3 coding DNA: TGTGCCAGCAGTTACTTACTAGCGGGAGGAGGTGAGCAGTTCTTC.

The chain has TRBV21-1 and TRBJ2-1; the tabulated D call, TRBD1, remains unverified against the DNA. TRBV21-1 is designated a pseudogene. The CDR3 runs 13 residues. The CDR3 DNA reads TGTGCCAGCCGACAGGGGGCATGGAATGAGCAGTTCTTC. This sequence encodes CASRQGAWNEQFF.

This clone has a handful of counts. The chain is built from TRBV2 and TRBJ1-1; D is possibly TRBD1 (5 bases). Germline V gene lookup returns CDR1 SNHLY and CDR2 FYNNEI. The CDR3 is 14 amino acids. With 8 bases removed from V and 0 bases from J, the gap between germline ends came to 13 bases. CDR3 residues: CASGLQTVNTEAFF. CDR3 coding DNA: TGTGCCAGCGGCCTCCAGACAGTGAACACTGAAGCTTTCTTT.

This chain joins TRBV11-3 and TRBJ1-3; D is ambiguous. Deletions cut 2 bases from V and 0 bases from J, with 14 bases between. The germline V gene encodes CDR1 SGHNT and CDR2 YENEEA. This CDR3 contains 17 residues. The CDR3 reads CASSLSFGGSSGNTIYF. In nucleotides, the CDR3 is TGTGCCAGCAGCTTATCATTCGGAGGGAGCTCTGGAAACACCATATATTTT.

The CDR3 here is CASSFGSQTNEKLFF. The DNA for the CDR3 is TGTGCCAGCAGCTTCGGTTCCCAAACTAATGAAAAACTGTTTTTT. This chain uses TRBV7-2 with TRBJ1-4; D unresolved. Trimming removed 3 bases from V and 1 base from J, with 9 bases in between. Germline V gene lookup returns CDR1 SGHTA and CDR2 FQGNSA. This CDR3 contains 15 residues.

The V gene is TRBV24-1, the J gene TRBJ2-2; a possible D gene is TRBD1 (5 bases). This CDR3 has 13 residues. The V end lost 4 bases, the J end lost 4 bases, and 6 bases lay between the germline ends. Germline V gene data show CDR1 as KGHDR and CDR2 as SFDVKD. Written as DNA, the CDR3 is TGTGCCACCAGTGACCAGGGCACCGGGGAGCTGTTTTTT. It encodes CATSDQGTGELFF.

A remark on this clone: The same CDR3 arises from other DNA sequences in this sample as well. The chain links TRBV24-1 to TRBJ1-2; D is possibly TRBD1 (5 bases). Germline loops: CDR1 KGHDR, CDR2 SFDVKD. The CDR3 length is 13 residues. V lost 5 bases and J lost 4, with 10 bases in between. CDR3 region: CATSGGVGYGYTF. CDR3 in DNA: TGTGCCACCAGTGGGGGGGTGGGCTATGGCTACACCTTC.

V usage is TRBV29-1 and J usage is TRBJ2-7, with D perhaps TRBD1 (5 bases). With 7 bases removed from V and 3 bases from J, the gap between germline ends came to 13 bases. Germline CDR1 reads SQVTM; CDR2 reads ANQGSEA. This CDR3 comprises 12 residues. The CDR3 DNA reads TGCAGCGCCAGGGTATGGGGCTACGAGCAGTACTTC. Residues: CSARVWGYEQYF.

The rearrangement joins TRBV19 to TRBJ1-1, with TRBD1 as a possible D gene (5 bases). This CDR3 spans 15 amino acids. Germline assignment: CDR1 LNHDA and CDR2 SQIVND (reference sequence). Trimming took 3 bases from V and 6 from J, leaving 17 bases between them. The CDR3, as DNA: TGTGCCAGTAGTATGGAGGTGGGGGTTCTGGCTGAAGCTTTCTTT. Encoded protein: CASSMEVGVLAEAFF.

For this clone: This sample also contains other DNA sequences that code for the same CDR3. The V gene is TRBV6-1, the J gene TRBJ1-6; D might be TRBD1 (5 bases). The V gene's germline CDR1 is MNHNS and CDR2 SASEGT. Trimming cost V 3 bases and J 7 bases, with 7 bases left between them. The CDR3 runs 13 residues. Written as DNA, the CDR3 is TGTGCCAGCAGTGACAGGGAGAATTCACCCCTCCACTTT. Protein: CASSDRENSPLHF.

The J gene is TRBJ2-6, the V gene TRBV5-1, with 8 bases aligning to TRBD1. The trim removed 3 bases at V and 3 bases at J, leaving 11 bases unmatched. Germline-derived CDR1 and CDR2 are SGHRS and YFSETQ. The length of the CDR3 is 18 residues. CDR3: CASSSKNRGTRGANVLTF. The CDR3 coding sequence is TGCGCCAGCAGCTCAAAAAACAGGGGGACTCGTGGGGCCAACGTCCTGACTTTC.

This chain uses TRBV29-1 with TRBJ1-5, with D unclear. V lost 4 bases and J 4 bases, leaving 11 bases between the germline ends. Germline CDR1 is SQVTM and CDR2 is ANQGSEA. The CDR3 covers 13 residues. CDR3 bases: TGCAGCGTTGCAACAGAGCTAAATCAGCCCCAGCATTTT. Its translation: CSVATELNQPQHF.